This note documents a single T cell receptor (beta chain) sequence. Its antigen is unidentified. The sample originates from a study of cytomegalovirus exposure and HLA in healthy donors. Overall study results and limits: Available immune exposure information covered CMV serostatus only. Presence/absence results assume similar sequencing depth per donor, which may not hold.

The PCR ran on 60 Vbeta and 13 Jbeta primers. Only in-frame clones appear in the TCRdb table, and some are missing; sequencing was by immunoSEQ multiplex PCR. The data show about 270,000 clones, about nine tenths seen once. Trimming at V came to 0 bases and at J to 8 bases, leaving 3 bases not matched to a gene. Germline assignment: CDR1 SGHRS and CDR2 YFSETQ. The CDR3 spans 15 residues. The TCR was taken from a man aged 40-49 years in good health and CMV-seropositive. The genes are TRBV5-1 and TRBJ2-1; TRBD2 aligns across 12 bases. The sequencing input was PBMCs. In nucleotides, the CDR3 is TGCGCCAGCAGCTTGGGGACTAGCGGGATGGATGAGCAGTTCTTC. Its protein is CASSLGTSGMDEQFF.